The 9 T cell receptor beta chains below all came from one sample that was sequenced in a study of blood T cell repertoires in COVID-19 (dated by TCRdb to the early 2020s). The library relied on the immunoSEQ multiplex PCR assay. Held by TCRdb, this immuneACCESS table contains in-frame sequences only and omits some clones. Under half of the omission traces to an unresolved V gene where checked; the cause of the rest is unknown. Recorded for this sample are over 110,000 clones; more than 65% of them occurred a single time. The ten largest clones capture around 13% of the sample. Specimen: peripheral blood. These receptors came from a man at least 80 years old with acute or convalescent COVID-19.

J is TRBJ2-1 and V is TRBV11-1; D is perhaps TRBD1 (7 bases). The V end lost 2 bases, the J end lost 10 bases, and 18 bases lay between the germline ends. Germline assignment: CDR1 SGHAT and CDR2 FQDESV (reference sequence). The CDR3 loop spans 15 amino acids. DNA for the CDR3: TGTGCCAGCAGCTTAAAGGGGGCGGCCGGGGGCGAGCAGTTCTTC. Translation: CASSLKGAAGGEQFF. The variable domain in full, with the rest retrieved from reference TRBV11-1 and TRBJ2-1, is EAEVAQSPRYKITEKSQAVAFWCDPISGHATLYWYRQILGQGPELLVQFQDESVVDDSQLPKDRFSAERLKGVDSTLKIQPAELGDSAMYLCASSLKGAAGGEQFFGPGTRLTVL.

This clone was observed a few times. This chain connects TRBV7-8 to TRBJ2-2; 8 bases map to TRBD1. Germline V gene sequence: CDR1 SGHVS, CDR2 FQNEAQ. V was clipped by 0 bases and J by 2 bases; unmatched bases: 11. The CDR3 is 19 amino acids. The CDR3, as DNA: TGTGCCAGCAGCTTAGCGCGTTCGAGACAGGGGATAAACACCGGGGAGCTGTTTTTT. Translated: CASSLARSRQGINTGELFF.

The chain couples TRBV6-2 or TRBV6-3 to TRBJ2-1, with 10 bases matching TRBD2. The CDR3 sequence is 18 residues long. From germline, CDR1 is MNHEY and CDR2 SVGEGT. V was clipped by 2 bases and J by 6 bases; unmatched bases: 13. In nucleotides, the CDR3 is TGTGCCAGCAGTTACCTTTTTCTAGCGGGGGCCCCCTCCAATGAGCAGTTCTTC. Translation: CASSYLFLAGAPSNEQFF.

This clone was seen more than once but under ten times. The gene calls are TRBV2 and TRBJ1-1; D is unresolved. Trimming took 0 bases from V and 8 from J, leaving 13 bases between them. The CDR3 runs 14 residues. In germline, CDR1 is SNHLY, CDR2 FYNNEI. This CDR3 is CASSEAVLGKEAFF. The CDR3 region has the DNA TGTGCCAGCAGTGAAGCGGTTCTCGGGAAGGAAGCTTTCTTT.

The rearrangement links TRBV2 to TRBJ2-3, with 8 bases identical to TRBD2. CDR1 and CDR2 from the germline V gene are SNHLY and FYNNEI. This CDR3 has 15 residues. Trimming took 4 bases from V and 5 from J; bases not matched to a gene: 8. The DNA of the CDR3 is TGTGCCAGCAGTGGGGGACTAGGGGTTGGAGATACGCAGTATTTT. Protein: CASSGGLGVGDTQYF.

This clone occurred many times. J is TRBJ2-5 and V is TRBV7-3, with D unresolved. The CDR3 extends over 14 amino acids. The V gene's germline CDR1 is SGHTA and CDR2 FQGTGA. V was clipped by 1 base and J by 3 bases, with 9 bases between them. The CDR3 reads CASSLNYQKETQYF. DNA of the CDR3: TGTGCCAGCAGCTTAAACTATCAAAAAGAGACCCAGTACTTC.

The chain carries TRBV24-1 and TRBJ2-1, with 9 bases lining up with TRBD1. V shed 5 bases and J 4 bases; nucleotides not matched to a gene: 5. There are 15 residues in the CDR3. The germline gives CDR1 KGHDR, CDR2 SFDVKD. CDR3 bases: TGTGCCACCAGTGCCTTGGACAGGGGATACAATGAGCAGTTCTTC. Its translation: CATSALDRGYNEQFF.

The rearrangement uses TRBV5-4 and TRBJ2-5; 8 nucleotides line up with TRBD1. In germline, CDR1 is SGHNT, CDR2 YYREEE (reference sequence). Trimming removed 0 bases from V and 7 bases from J; junction bases left unmatched: 8. The CDR3 is made up of 15 amino acids. CDR3 coding DNA: TGTGCCAGCAGCTTGGCAGGGGGCAGGGATGTGACCCAGTACTTC. Amino acid sequence: CASSLAGGRDVTQYF.

The chain is built from TRBV6-2 or TRBV6-3 and TRBJ1-6; 8 bases map to TRBD1. Per the germline V gene, CDR1 is MNHEY and CDR2 is SVGEGT. The CDR3 contains 15 residues. Trimming took 4 bases from V and 7 from J; bases not matched to a gene: 6. In DNA, the CDR3 is TGTGCCAGCAGTTCGGACAGGGTTGGAAATTCACCCCTCCACTTT. Translation gives CASSSDRVGNSPLHF.